This T cell receptor (beta chain) was retrieved from a study of cytomegalovirus exposure and HLA in healthy donors. Study outcomes and limitations: The investigators catalogued 150 to 200 TCR beta chains as cytomegalovirus-associated. The authors later linked a missense DCLRE1C variant to TCR beta V- and J-gene trimming.

About this clone itself: Its antigen remains unknown.

The CDR3 is made up of 13 amino acids. Trimming took 6 bases from V and 8 from J, leaving 16 bases between them. From germline, CDR1 is SNHLY and CDR2 FYNNEI. The PCR ran on 60 Vbeta and 13 Jbeta primers. Produced via immunoSEQ multiplex PCR; TCRdb's table is partial and in-frame only. The sample has roughly 93,000 clones, 65% to 80% seen once; the top ten hold roughly 3%. The TCR originated in a man aged 35 to 55 in good health and CMV-seronegative. Sequencing input: PBMCs. This chain joins TRBV2 and TRBJ1-2; tentatively, D is TRBD1 (6 bases). The CDR3 nucleotides read TGTGCCAGCAGGGATCAGGGGTTTCTGGGCTACACCTTC. It specifies CASRDQGFLGYTF.